This TCR beta chain was sequenced during a study of somatic mutations in cytotoxic T cells in rheumatoid arthritis. Points from the study as a whole: Antigens targeted by the expanded CD8+ clones were unknown.

The assay was immunoSEQ multiplex PCR, and TCRdb's table has in-frame clones only and misses some. The sample carries fewer than 40,000 clones, 82% recorded once. Regarding this clone: What it recognizes is unknown.

This TCR came from an adult with rheumatoid arthritis. Source material: CD8+ T cells sorted from blood.

The CDR3 sequence is CASSEGGGSTDTQYF. CDR3 DNA: TGTGCCAGCAGCGAGGGGGGCGGGAGCACAGATACGCAGTATTTT. V is TRBV9 and J is TRBJ2-3; tentatively, D is TRBD1 or TRBD2 (6 bases each). V lost 3 bases to trimming and J lost 0 bases, with 11 bases between them. Germline loops: CDR1 SGDLS, CDR2 YYNGEE. The CDR3 loop spans 15 amino acids.